This TCR beta chain originates from a study of cytomegalovirus exposure and HLA in healthy donors. In regard to this clone: The antigen is not known.

From germline, CDR1 is SGHKS and CDR2 YYEKEE (reference sequence). Between the trimmed V and J ends, which lost 4 bases and 0 bases, there was a span of 17 bases. The CDR3 has 17 residues. 13 Jbeta primers and 60 Vbeta primers were used for the PCR. Clones were sequenced by immunoSEQ multiplex PCR, and TCRdb holds only the in-frame ones, with some missing. The sample has fewer than 95,000 clones, about 85% seen once. Donors had nominal health at sampling but likely had unrecorded immune exposures. Study results and limitations: The authors enumerated around 150 TCR beta chains as linked to cytomegalovirus. Researchers reported in a later analysis that a missense DCLRE1C variant was tied to TCR beta V- and J-gene trimming. From TCR beta sequences, most subjects' HLA-A and HLA-B alleles were reportedly predicted accurately.

The sample comprised PBMCs. The sequence came from a man in his forties in good health and CMV-seropositive. V is TRBV5-5 and J is TRBJ1-3; tentative D call: TRBD1 (6 bases). DNA of the CDR3: TGTGCCAGCAGCCAACCGACAGGTCCCAGCTCTGGAAACACCATATATTTT. This encodes CASSQPTGPSSGNTIYF.